The source of this T cell receptor (beta chain) is a study of CD4 T cells in relation to SARS-CoV-2 and coronaviruses listed by TCRdb under 2021. For the wider study: In the ViraFEST assay, PBMCs were cultured with antigen for around nine days, after which TCR beta CDR3s were sequenced to identify antigen-specific clonal expansions. The negative reference condition was either a culture with an HIV-1 Nef peptide pool or a culture with no peptide. Patient-derived lymphoblastoid cell lines were used to map the HLA restriction of shared crossreactive spike epitopes. At the level of individual TCR clonotypes, the study evaluated whether memory CD4+ T cells crossreact between the spike proteins of SARS-CoV-2 and those of common cold coronaviruses. The Adaptive Biotechnologies TCR-sequencing kit was used to sequence samples from a few pre-COVID donors and the naive versus memory experiments, whereas other data were Illumina-based. Expansion assays from other donors in the study were sequenced with a different, Illumina-based TCR-beta assay. Overall study results and their limits: In roughly 60% of donors, memory CD4+ clonotypes turned up that crossrecognized SARS-CoV-2 and at least one common cold coronavirus spike. Significantly weaker SARS-CoV-2-driven expansion was shown by crossreactive clones than by monoreactive clones, consistent with antigenic imprinting. Since the crossreactivity analysis centred on spike protein, crossreactivity against other viral proteins was not assessed. No donor contributed both pre-pandemic and post-infection samples, which limited tracing the source of pre-existing responses. The study was constrained by small numbers of patients and of tested TCRs.

With regard to this clone: Its specific antigen is unknown. No base qualities exist here, and no much larger clone lies one base off it.

CD4+ T cells from unexposed donors were collected before the COVID-19 pandemic (2011-2018). The EasySep CD4+ T cell isolation kit was used to isolate CD4+ T cells once the cultures had run for about 11 days. As far as cell numbers permitted, CD4+ T cells from unexposed donors were tested for reactivity against SARS-CoV-2 S and N as well as four spike pools from common cold coronaviruses. Each well received approximately 2.2 million PBMCs, cultured in IMDM supplemented with approximately 5% human AB serum and roughly 9.5 IU/ml IL-2. Half of the culture medium was replaced with fresh IL-2-containing medium on days 3 and 7. Triplicate replicate wells were generally used for each peptide culture condition. The leukapheresis product for the unexposed donors was obtained through commercial purchase. PBMCs were isolated from leukapheresis product or whole blood by Ficoll-Paque PLUS gradient centrifugation. PBMCs were either cryopreserved at -140°C or used fresh in the expansion assay. The QIAamp Micro DNA Kit was used to extract genomic DNA from the CD4+ T cells.

Libraries were built with the immunoSEQ multiplex PCR assay. Per the source publication's procedure: Preprocessing removed nonproductive sequences and CDR3s not starting with C, not ending with F or W, or shorter than 7 amino acids. The MANAFEST web app identified antigen-specific clonotypes based on expansion compared with the reference and other culture wells. To be counted as positive, a clone had to show significant expansion compared with the reference culture, at an FDR below 0.05, in 2 of 3 replicate wells. A further requirement for positive clones was significant expansion compared with all other tandem wells, along with an odds ratio above 5. CDR3 homology was quantified as pairwise Levenshtein distance, calculated with the stringdist R package after three terminal residues were trimmed from each end. Not all clones reach the TCRdb copy of this immuneACCESS table, which keeps in-frame sequences only. Checked studies attribute under half of the gap to unresolved V genes and leave the rest unexplained. The DNA was the basis for D and trimming; V, J and clone size are from that table. In all, the sample holds 25,000 to 30,000 clones, and roughly four fifths of those were seen once. Of the sample, approximately 22% is held by the ten largest clones.

The CDR3, cysteine through phenylalanine, is 15 amino acids long. Just the 45-base CDR3 DNA is kept, in frame starting at base 1. The CDR1 and CDR2 encoded by the germline V gene are MDHEN and SYDVKM. V is cut back by 2 bases and J by 7 bases, with 10 bases in the junction unmatched. The receptor was derived from a human donor in good health. The V and J genes are TRBV28 and TRBJ1-2, with 7 bases in between that match TRBD1. The sequencing input was CD4+ T cells from PBMCs, cultured in vitro. This receptor carries the CDR3 CASSLLDRVRGGYTF. The nucleotide sequence reads as follows: TGTGCCAGCAGTTTACTCGACAGGGTAAGGGGTGGCTACACCTTC.